This TCR beta chain was found in a study of blood T cell repertoires in COVID-19. Whole-study context: From the United States, Italy and Spain came samples of acute and convalescent COVID-19.

The participants were between roughly 18 and 100 years old and came from 24 US areas. The repertoire was sequenced with immunoSEQ multiplex PCR; TCRdb's copy has only in-frame clones and lacks some. The table has about 230,000 clones, just under 90% seen once. This CDR3 spans 12 amino acids. V dropped 4 bases and J dropped 10 bases, with 11 bases sitting between them. The V gene's germline CDR1 is SEHNR and CDR2 FQNEAQ (reference sequence). The TCR comes from a woman in her twenties or thirties with acute COVID-19. The specimen was PBMCs or T cells enriched from blood (not recorded which). The V and J genes are TRBV7-9 and TRBJ1-5; a weak D match, TRBD1 (6 bases). This CDR3 is CASSSPRGPQHF. The CDR3 DNA follows: TGTGCCAGCAGCTCACCCAGGGGTCCCCAGCATTTT.